This TCR beta chain was captured in a study of cytomegalovirus exposure and HLA in healthy donors. Study outcomes and limitations: The TCR clusters that emerged in the first cohort tended, a later analysis found, to co-occur in the approximately 120 validation repertoires. Most sequenced TCRs were rare (though some public TCRs occurred in many donors). The listing of 150 to 200 TCR beta chains classed them as cytomegalovirus-associated.

Regarding this clone: Its matching antigen is unknown.

Produced via immunoSEQ multiplex PCR; TCRdb's table is partial and in-frame only. The table records a few hundred thousand clones, roughly 85% of them present only once. An approximately 120-subject validation cohort, separate from the roughly 670-subject first cohort, supplied the donors. The sequencing sample was made of PBMCs. The receptor was isolated from a woman aged 18-29 years in good health and CMV-seronegative.

CDR3 loop: CASSQNRYSYEQYF. CDR3 nucleotides: TGCGCCAGCAGTCAGAACAGGTACTCCTACGAGCAGTACTTC. The genes are TRBV10-2 and TRBJ2-7; maybe TRBD1 (5 bases). In germline, CDR1 is WSHSY, CDR2 SAAADI. The CDR3 is 14 residues long. V lost 5 bases and J 0 bases, leaving 11 bases between the germline ends.